The 28 T cell receptor beta chains below all came from one sample that was sequenced in a study of blood T cell repertoires in COVID-19. The table came from immunoSEQ multiplex PCR; TCRdb's copy has only in-frame clones and leaves some out. Among tens of thousands of clones listed, 88% were seen once. The sequenced sample was peripheral blood. Receptors originate from a man aged 50 or older with active COVID-19.

V is TRBV9 and J is TRBJ1-2, with 11 positions matching TRBD1. The junction had 5 bases not matched to a gene; V was cut back by 3 bases and J by 4 bases. The CDR3 spans 15 residues. CDR1 is SGDLS and CDR2 is YYNGEE in the germline V gene. The CDR3 loop reads CASSAGTGGFYGYTF. CDR3 DNA: TGTGCCAGCAGCGCCGGGACAGGGGGGTTCTATGGCTACACCTTC.

This clone was seen once. The CDR3 DNA reads as TGTGCCAGTAGTACCATTAGCGGGAGTAGGCATGAGCAGTTCTTC. Its translation is CASSTISGSRHEQFF. The chain couples TRBV19 to TRBJ2-1; 9 bases match TRBD2. The germline V gene has CDR1 LNHDA and CDR2 SQIVND (reference sequence). The J segment lost 8 bases and the V segment lost 4 bases, leaving 9 bases of the junction unmatched. This CDR3 contains 15 residues.

This clone was picked up a small number of times. Here the CDR3 reads CASGGVGGTDTQYF. The DNA of the CDR3 is TGTGCTAGTGGTGGGGTCGGGGGGACAGATACGCAGTATTTT. The chain couples TRBV12-5 to TRBJ2-3, with TRBD2 matching 7 bases. The CDR3 sequence is 14 residues long. CDR1 and CDR2 from the germline V gene are LGHNT and FRNRAP. Germline trimming cut 5 bases from V and 3 bases from J; bases unmatched to any gene: 5.

The chain recombines TRBV7-9 with TRBJ2-7, with 7 bases identical to TRBD1. Germline trimming cut 5 bases from V and 2 bases from J; bases unmatched to any gene: 9. Germline V gene lookup returns CDR1 SEHNR and CDR2 FQNEAQ (reference sequence). The CDR3 runs 15 residues. The CDR3 is CASSQEKGATYEQYF. The CDR3 DNA is TGTGCCAGCAGCCAGGAGAAGGGGGCTACCTACGAGCAGTACTTC.

CDR3 nucleotide sequence: TGTGCCAGTAGTACCCTTCTCACTAGCGGGGCATACAATGAGCAGTTCTTC. It specifies CASSTLLTSGAYNEQFF. The chain combines TRBV19 with TRBJ2-1, with 10 bases aligning to TRBD2. This CDR3 region has 17 residues. J gave up 4 bases and V 4 bases, and 10 bases lay outside the gene matches. The germline V gene encodes CDR1 LNHDA and CDR2 SQIVND (reference sequence).

This clone showed up just once. The chain recombines TRBV18 with TRBJ1-5; D is unclear. The V gene lost 4 bases and the J gene lost 0 bases, with 13 bases spanning the gap. CDR3 length: 16 residues. Germline V gives CDR1 KGHSH, CDR2 LQKENI. CDR3 in amino acids: CASSLTSFDSNQPQHF. DNA for the CDR3: TGTGCCAGCTCACTAACAAGTTTTGATAGCAATCAGCCCCAGCATTTT. The complete variable domain, with remaining parts taken from reference TRBV18 and TRBJ1-5, reads NAGVMQNPRHLVRRRGQEARLRCSPMKGHSHVYWYRQLPEEGLKFMVYLQKENIIDESGMPKERFSAEFPKEGPSILRIQQVVRGDSAAYFCASSLTSFDSNQPQHFGDGTRLSIL.

The chain carries TRBV27 and TRBJ1-1, with 9 bases that match TRBD1. With V trimmed by 4 bases and J by 6 bases, 9 bases remained unmatched. The CDR3 runs to 15 residues. Germline V CDR1 and CDR2: MNHEY, SMNVEV (reference sequence). CDR3 region: CASSYLGGQGSEAFF. The DNA for the CDR3 is TGTGCCAGCAGTTACTTAGGGGGACAGGGCTCTGAAGCTTTCTTT.

The chain links TRBV11-3 to TRBJ2-3, with 7 bases lining up with TRBD2. CDR1 is SGHNT, CDR2 YENEEA, per germline. The CDR3 runs to 14 residues. V was pared by 4 bases and J by 3 bases, with 4 bases of the junction left unmatched. DNA of the CDR3: TGTGCCAGCAGCTCTGGGGGGGGTACAGATACGCAGTATTTT. Residues: CASSSGGGTDTQYF.

This clone was counted once. This chain joins TRBV24-1 and TRBJ2-2, with 9 bases fitting TRBD1. The CDR3 runs 16 residues. V lost 3 bases and J lost 6; bases outside the gene matches: 7. The germline CDR1 and CDR2 sequences are KGHDR and SFDVKD. CDR3 in DNA: TGTGCCACCAGTGATACCGGGACAGGGCTATCCGGGGAGCTGTTTTTT. Translated, it gives CATSDTGTGLSGELFF.

The V and J genes are TRBV2 and TRBJ2-5; TRBD1 is a possible D gene (6 bases). Germline lookup yields CDR1 SNHLY and CDR2 FYNNEI. CDR3 length: 13 amino acids. V lost 7 bases to trimming and J lost 0 bases, with 9 bases between them. CDR3 region: CASNRDNQETQYF. The CDR3 DNA reads TGTGCCAGCAACCGGGACAACCAAGAGACCCAGTACTTC.

This clone was detected only a few times. The gene calls are TRBV3-1 (or the pseudogene TRBV3-2) and TRBJ2-1, with a tentative D call TRBD2 (5 bases). Trimming removed 4 bases at V and 4 bases at J, with 11 bases between. The CDR3 is 14 residues long. CDR1 LGHDT and CDR2 YNNKEL come from the germline V gene (reference sequence). The CDR3, as DNA: TGTGCCAGCAGCCCCCGCGAGGGATACAATGAGCAGTTCTTC. Encoded protein: CASSPREGYNEQFF.

V and J are TRBV11-2 and TRBJ2-5, with a possible D match to TRBD1 (6 bases). Germline CDR1 and CDR2: SGHAT and FQNNGV. V lost 1 base and J lost 4, with 16 bases in between. This CDR3 spans 16 amino acids. In nucleotides, the CDR3 is TGTGCCAGCAGCTTAGTCCCAGGGGCCGCGCCAGAGACCCAGTACTTC. It specifies CASSLVPGAAPETQYF.

V gene TRBV9 combines with J gene TRBJ2-3, with D maybe TRBD2 (5 bases). Germline V gives CDR1 SGDLS, CDR2 YYNGEE. V lost 0 bases, J lost 3 bases, and 14 bases lay in between. This CDR3 has 16 residues. CDR3 DNA: TGTGCCAGCAGCGTAGCGGCGGGCCTGATGACAGATACGCAGTATTTT. As protein: CASSVAAGLMTDTQYF.

The chain uses TRBV2 and TRBJ2-5; TRBD2 matches at 9 bases. Trimming at V came to 7 bases and at J to 4 bases, leaving 10 bases not matched to a gene. Germline V gene lookup returns CDR1 SNHLY and CDR2 FYNNEI. The CDR3 is made up of 15 amino acids. The chain's CDR3 is CASTRRSSGGETQYF. The CDR3, as DNA: TGTGCCAGCACCCGAAGAAGTAGCGGGGGAGAGACCCAGTACTTC.

The CDR3 reads CASSQEPGVEKLFF. Written as DNA, the CDR3 is TGCGCCAGCAGCCAAGAGCCAGGGGTCGAAAAACTGTTTTTT. This chain links TRBV4-1 with TRBJ1-4; tentatively, D is TRBD1 (6 bases). Between the trimmed V and J ends, which lost 0 bases and 8 bases, there was a span of 10 bases. Germline V gene data show CDR1 as MGHRA and CDR2 as YSYEKL. The CDR3 loop spans 14 amino acids.

This chain uses TRBV5-1 with TRBJ2-7; 14 nucleotides match TRBD2. With 0 bases clipped from V and 0 bases from J, the junction kept 2 bases outside the gene matches. Looked up from germline, CDR1 is SGHRS and CDR2 is YFSETQ. The CDR3 length is 17 residues. This CDR3 is CASSLGTSGGSSYEQYF. The CDR3 bases are TGCGCCAGCAGCTTGGGGACTAGCGGGGGGAGCTCCTACGAGCAGTACTTC.

The chain joins TRBV12-3 or TRBV12-4 to TRBJ2-7, with a weak D call TRBD1 (5 bases). CDR3 length equals 12 residues. Trimming took off 6 bases at V and 2 bases at J, with 8 bases between the two ends. The CDR3 DNA is TGTGCCAGCAGCCGACAGACCTACGAGCAGTACTTC. Translated: CASSRQTYEQYF.

The chain combines TRBV4-2 with TRBJ2-2; 7 positions match TRBD2. There are 17 residues in the CDR3. V lost 1 base to trimming and J lost 4 bases; unmatched junction nucleotides: 9. Germline lookup yields CDR1 LGHNA and CDR2 YNFKEQ. The CDR3 DNA is TGTGCCAGCAGCCAAGCTTTACCAGGGAGGGGCACCGGGGAGCTGTTTTTT. Protein sequence: CASSQALPGRGTGELFF.

CDR3 region: CASSQDRGQAYGYTF. In nucleotides, the CDR3 is TGCGCCAGCAGCCAAGATCGGGGACAAGCCTATGGCTACACCTTC. V usage is TRBV4-3 and J usage is TRBJ1-2; D possibly corresponds to TRBD1 (6 bases). The CDR3 extends over 15 amino acids. Germline V gene lookup returns CDR1 LGHNA and CDR2 YSLEER. V lost 0 bases and J 4 bases, leaving 12 bases between the germline ends.

This chain uses TRBV21-1 with TRBJ2-7; the D segment call TRBD1 is taken from the table without a DNA check. TRBV21-1 is designated a pseudogene. This CDR3 contains 12 residues. The CDR3 loop reads CARWTGDYEQYF. The DNA for the CDR3 is TGTGCCAGATGGACAGGGGACTACGAGCAGTACTTC.

This chain uses TRBV5-1 with TRBJ2-7; D is perhaps TRBD2 (5 bases). Trimming took 0 bases from V and 9 from J, leaving 22 bases between them. This CDR3 has 16 residues. CDR1 and CDR2 from the germline V gene are SGHRS and YFSETQ. The CDR3 reads CASSLDSLFTGSVQYF. The CDR3 DNA reads TGCGCCAGCAGCTTGGACAGCCTCTTCACGGGAAGCGTGCAGTACTTC.

The rearrangement uses TRBV25-1 and TRBJ1-1; no clear D gene. Germline V gene sequence: CDR1 MGHDK, CDR2 SYGVNS. Trimming shortened V by 4 bases and J by 0 bases, and 6 bases separated the two germline ends. CDR3 length equals 13 residues. CDR3 loop: CASSARMNTEAFF. CDR3 nucleotides: TGTGCCAGCAGTGCTAGAATGAACACTGAAGCTTTCTTT.

This chain connects TRBV7-8 to TRBJ2-5, with 13 bases aligning to TRBD2. The CDR3 runs to 15 residues. Germline values: CDR1 SGHVS, CDR2 FQNEAQ. Trimming removed 6 bases from V and 4 bases from J; junction bases left unmatched: 5. This CDR3 is CASRPGLAGRETQYF. CDR3 DNA sequence: TGTGCCAGCAGACCGGGACTAGCGGGACGAGAGACCCAGTACTTC.

The rearrangement uses TRBV21-1 and TRBJ2-2; the table's D call, TRBD1, has no DNA check behind it. TRBV21-1 is a pseudogene segment. The CDR3 extends over 14 amino acids. The DNA for the CDR3 is TGTGCCAGCGACATTACAGGGGATGGCGGGGAGCTGTTTTTT. Encoded protein: CASDITGDGGELFF.

The chain employs TRBV14 and TRBJ1-6, with D possibly being TRBD1 (5 bases). The germline V gene has CDR1 SGHDN and CDR2 FVKESK. V lost 0 bases, J lost 5 bases, and 8 bases lay in between. The CDR3 consists of 15 residues. CDR3 DNA sequence: TGTGCCAGCAGCCAAGAGGACATTGATAATTCACCCCTCCACTTT. It translates to CASSQEDIDNSPLHF. The whole variable domain, filled in from reference TRBV14 and TRBJ1-6, reads EAGVTQFPSHSVIEKGQTVTLRCDPISGHDNLYWYRRVMGKEIKFLLHFVKESKQDESGMPNNRFLAERTGGTYSTLKVQPAELEDSGVYFCASSQEDIDNSPLHFGNGTRLTVT.

Only a few counts were recorded for this clone. The V gene is TRBV27, the J gene TRBJ2-1; 9 bases map to TRBD2. V gave up 3 bases and J gave up 1 base; unmatched junction bases: 7. CDR1 and CDR2 (germline): MNHEY, SMNVEV (reference sequence). This CDR3 region has 17 residues. CDR3 amino acids: CASSFGAGGSSYNEQFF. The CDR3 DNA is TGTGCCAGCAGTTTTGGGGCGGGGGGGTCTTCCTACAATGAGCAGTTCTTC.

The V gene is TRBV5-4, the J gene TRBJ2-3, with 12 bases aligning to TRBD2. CDR3 length: 18 amino acids. CDR1 and CDR2 (germline): SGHNT, YYREEE (reference sequence). The trim removed 3 bases at V and 0 bases at J, leaving 8 bases unmatched. Here the CDR3 reads CASSYGLAGPASTDTQYF. DNA of the CDR3: TGTGCCAGCAGCTATGGACTAGCGGGGCCTGCTAGCACAGATACGCAGTATTTT.

The V gene is TRBV6-1, the J gene TRBJ1-5; D uncertain. This CDR3 comprises 13 residues. Trimming left V 3 bases short and J 2 bases short, with 5 bases between. CDR1 is MNHNS, CDR2 SASEGT, per germline. CDR3 region: CASSDSGNQPQHF. DNA of the CDR3: TGTGCCAGCAGTGATTCCGGCAATCAGCCCCAGCATTTT.